These T cell receptor beta chains were read from a single sample in a study of blood T cell repertoires in COVID-19. Measured with immunoSEQ multiplex PCR; TCRdb has only the in-frame clones, and not every one. The sample consists of 250,000 or so clones, about nine tenths of them appearing once. Sequences were obtained from peripheral blood. Every receptor here comes from a woman in her thirties or forties who had recovered from COVID-19. CDR3s include the opening cysteine and the closing phenylalanine or tryptophan. The order of the fields is CDR3 protein, CDR3 DNA, D gene, clone size, V gene, J gene. The D gene is left open where the match is weak. Where a row states a size, it is once, few, many or the class of an expanded clone; other rows omit it.

CDR3 protein: CASSQVTGGPSYEQYF; CDR3 DNA: TGTGCCAGCAGCCAAGTCACAGGGGGCCCCTCCTACGAGCAGTACTTC; D gene: TRBD1; clone size: .; V gene: TRBV3-1/TRBV3-2; J gene: TRBJ2-7
CDR3 protein: CASSPGVWRPRTDTQYF; CDR3 DNA: TGTGCCAGCAGCCCAGGAGTTTGGAGGCCCCGCACAGATACGCAGTATTTT; D gene: .; clone size: once; V gene: TRBV7-2; J gene: TRBJ2-3
CDR3 protein: CATSGFPGPNTDTQYF; CDR3 DNA: TGTGCCACCAGTGGTTTTCCGGGTCCCAACACAGATACGCAGTATTTT; D gene: .; clone size: .; V gene: TRBV24-1; J gene: TRBJ2-3
CDR3 protein: CASSPPMGDKLSGNTIYF; CDR3 DNA: TGTGCCAGCTCACCACCGATGGGTGACAAACTCTCTGGAAACACCATATATTTT; D gene: .; clone size: once; V gene: TRBV18; J gene: TRBJ1-3
CDR3 protein: CASSDFQGVYEQYF; CDR3 DNA: TGTGCCAGCAGTGATTTCCAGGGGGTTTACGAGCAGTACTTC; D gene: TRBD1; clone size: .; V gene: TRBV6-1; J gene: TRBJ2-7
CDR3 protein: CASSTGTSGTDTQYF; CDR3 DNA: TGTGCCAGCAGCACCGGGACTAGCGGCACAGATACGCAGTATTTT; D gene: TRBD2; clone size: few; V gene: TRBV9; J gene: TRBJ2-3
CDR3 protein: CASSLLDQPQHF; CDR3 DNA: TGTGCCAGCAGCCTACTGGATCAGCCCCAGCATTTT; D gene: .; clone size: .; V gene: TRBV3-1/TRBV3-2; J gene: TRBJ1-5
CDR3 protein: CASSVGTGFSTDTQYF; CDR3 DNA: TGTGCCAGCAGCGTAGGGACAGGATTTAGCACAGATACGCAGTATTTT; D gene: TRBD1; clone size: .; V gene: TRBV9; J gene: TRBJ2-3
CDR3 protein: CARLTGANEKLFF; CDR3 DNA: TGTGCCCGCCTGACAGGGGCTAATGAAAAACTGTTTTTT; D gene: TRBD1; clone size: .; V gene: TRBV19; J gene: TRBJ1-4
CDR3 protein: CASSQHAATGELFF; CDR3 DNA: TGCGCCAGCAGTCAACACGCGGCGACCGGGGAGCTGTTTTTT; D gene: .; clone size: once; V gene: TRBV23-1; J gene: TRBJ2-2
CDR3 protein: CASSMLNLPGVGTKNIQYF; CDR3 DNA: TGTGCCAGTAGTATGCTTAACCTTCCGGGCGTCGGGACCAAAAACATTCAGTACTTC; D gene: .; clone size: .; V gene: TRBV19; J gene: TRBJ2-4
CDR3 protein: CASRGGRGTDTIYF; CDR3 DNA: TGTGCCAGCAGAGGGGGCAGGGGCACGGACACCATATATTTT; D gene: TRBD1; clone size: .; V gene: TRBV13; J gene: TRBJ1-3
CDR3 protein: CASSPAQGPETQYF; CDR3 DNA: TGTGCCAGCTCACCTGCACAGGGTCCGGAGACCCAGTACTTC; D gene: .; clone size: .; V gene: TRBV18; J gene: TRBJ2-5
CDR3 protein: CASSIKTGAIGNQPQHF; CDR3 DNA: TGTGCCAGTAGTATAAAGACAGGGGCGATCGGCAATCAGCCCCAGCATTTT; D gene: TRBD1; clone size: .; V gene: TRBV19; J gene: TRBJ1-5
CDR3 protein: CASSLVGPSYNEQFF; CDR3 DNA: TGTGCCAGCAGCTTAGTTGGGCCTTCCTACAATGAGCAGTTCTTC; D gene: .; clone size: few; V gene: TRBV7-6; J gene: TRBJ2-1
CDR3 protein: CASSGELYEQYF; CDR3 DNA: TGTGCCAGCAGCGGAGAGTTGTACGAGCAGTACTTC; D gene: .; clone size: .; V gene: TRBV5-5; J gene: TRBJ2-7
CDR3 protein: CSLGQVPYNEQFF; CDR3 DNA: TGCAGCTTGGGACAGGTCCCGTACAATGAGCAGTTCTTC; D gene: TRBD1; clone size: .; V gene: TRBV29-1; J gene: TRBJ2-1
CDR3 protein: CASSVLLAGDEQYF; CDR3 DNA: TGTGCCAGCAGCGTCCTACTAGCGGGAGACGAGCAGTACTTC; D gene: TRBD2; clone size: .; V gene: TRBV5-4; J gene: TRBJ2-7
CDR3 protein: CASSQLLFSGYTF; CDR3 DNA: TGTGCCAGCAGCCAACTACTATTTTCCGGCTACACCTTC; D gene: .; clone size: .; V gene: TRBV3-1/TRBV3-2; J gene: TRBJ1-2
CDR3 protein: CAISQGARKNIQYF; CDR3 DNA: TGTGCCATCAGCCAGGGGGCCAGGAAAAACATTCAGTACTTC; D gene: TRBD1; clone size: .; V gene: TRBV10-3; J gene: TRBJ2-4
CDR3 protein: CASSPGVHVLLDTQYF; CDR3 DNA: TGTGCCAGCAGCCCCGGGGTACATGTGCTCCTAGATACGCAGTATTTT; D gene: .; clone size: .; V gene: TRBV14; J gene: TRBJ2-3
CDR3 protein: CATSPAGQGVFTDTQYF; CDR3 DNA: TGTGCCACCAGTCCCGCCGGACAGGGAGTGTTCACAGATACGCAGTATTTT; D gene: TRBD1; clone size: .; V gene: TRBV24-1; J gene: TRBJ2-3
CDR3 protein: CASSPGLGQYF; CDR3 DNA: TGTGCCAGCAGTCCCGGACTAGGGCAGTATTTT; D gene: TRBD2; clone size: .; V gene: TRBV27; J gene: TRBJ2-3
CDR3 protein: CASSIEGGRADTQYF; CDR3 DNA: TGTGCCAGTAGTATAGAGGGGGGGAGAGCAGATACGCAGTATTTT; D gene: TRBD2; clone size: .; V gene: TRBV19; J gene: TRBJ2-3
CDR3 protein: CASSLAQGMSGANVLTF; CDR3 DNA: TGTGCCAGCAGCTTGGCACAGGGAATGTCCGGGGCCAACGTCCTGACTTTC; D gene: .; clone size: .; V gene: TRBV5-5; J gene: TRBJ2-6
CDR3 protein: CASKGDIREQFF; CDR3 DNA: TGTGCCAGCAAGGGGGATATCCGTGAGCAGTTCTTC; D gene: .; clone size: .; V gene: TRBV2; J gene: TRBJ2-1
CDR3 protein: CSVDRGGQETQYF; CDR3 DNA: TGCAGCGTTGATCGGGGTGGGCAAGAGACCCAGTACTTC; D gene: .; clone size: .; V gene: TRBV29-1; J gene: TRBJ2-5
CDR3 protein: CASRSTGLAGGGEQFF; CDR3 DNA: TGTGCCAGCAGATCGACGGGACTAGCGGGAGGGGGTGAGCAGTTCTTC; D gene: TRBD2; clone size: .; V gene: TRBV6-6; J gene: TRBJ2-1
CDR3 protein: CASSRSGAETQYF; CDR3 DNA: TGTGCCAGCAGCCGGAGCGGGGCGGAGACCCAGTACTTC; D gene: TRBD2; clone size: .; V gene: TRBV3-1/TRBV3-2; J gene: TRBJ2-5
CDR3 protein: CASRPDRGENQPQHF; CDR3 DNA: TGCGCCAGCAGACCGGACAGGGGGGAAAATCAGCCCCAGCATTTT; D gene: TRBD1; clone size: .; V gene: TRBV5-1; J gene: TRBJ1-5
CDR3 protein: CASSQGAGILISGANVLTF; CDR3 DNA: TGTGCCAGCAGCCAAGGGGCCGGGATCCTAATCTCTGGGGCCAACGTCCTGACTTTC; D gene: .; clone size: .; V gene: TRBV3-1/TRBV3-2; J gene: TRBJ2-6
CDR3 protein: CASSRGLKDTQYF; CDR3 DNA: TGTGCCAGCAGCCGGGGGTTAAAGGATACGCAGTATTTT; D gene: .; clone size: .; V gene: TRBV6-5; J gene: TRBJ2-3
CDR3 protein: CASSIVGRAQGTGELFF; CDR3 DNA: TGTGCCAGTAGTATAGTCGGGCGGGCCCAAGGGACCGGGGAGCTGTTTTTT; D gene: .; clone size: few; V gene: TRBV19; J gene: TRBJ2-2
CDR3 protein: CAFGDRGRKAGELFF; CDR3 DNA: TGTGCTTTCGGGGACAGGGGGCGGAAAGCCGGGGAGCTGTTTTTT; D gene: TRBD1; clone size: .; V gene: TRBV30; J gene: TRBJ2-2